What follows are 20 T cell receptor beta chains derived from one specimen sequenced in a study of cytomegalovirus exposure and HLA in healthy donors. Researchers ran the PCR with 60 Vbeta and 13 Jbeta primers. Assay: immunoSEQ multiplex PCR; the TCRdb copy retains only in-frame clones and omits some. The repertoire consists of around 170,000 clones, with around 77% occurring once and the leading ten covering under 2.5%. Sequencing was done on a sample of PBMCs. The source of these receptors is a man aged 55 to 70 in good health and CMV-seronegative.

The rearrangement uses TRBV19 and TRBJ2-7, with D possibly TRBD1 on 6 matching bases. V was shortened by 7 bases and J by 0 bases, with 13 bases between the two germline ends. CDR1 and CDR2 (germline): LNHDA, SQIVND (reference sequence). The CDR3 consists of 14 residues. CDR3 protein: CASNRDINSYEQYF. The DNA of the CDR3 is TGTGCCAGTAACCGGGACATAAACTCCTACGAGCAGTACTTC.

This clone has more than one count but fewer than ten. The gene calls are TRBV6-6 and TRBJ2-7; 12 positions match TRBD2. Trimming removed 7 bases from V and 5 bases from J; junction bases left unmatched: 12. Germline CDR1 MNHNY, CDR2 SVGAGI (reference sequence). The CDR3 consists of 16 residues. The CDR3 DNA reads TGTGCCAGCACCCGACTAGCGGGAGTGTCCTTGGACGAGCAGTACTTC. Translating gives CASTRLAGVSLDEQYF.

This clone was seen only once. The V call is TRBV9, the J call TRBJ2-7, with D perhaps TRBD2 (6 bases). The germline V and J ends were trimmed by 4 bases and 4 bases, with 21 bases remaining between them. This CDR3 contains 16 residues. Germline-derived CDR1 and CDR2 are SGDLS and YYNGEE. Here the CDR3 reads CASSFTVAAPGYEQYF. The CDR3 DNA follows: TGTGCCAGCAGCTTTACCGTAGCGGCCCCCGGTTACGAGCAGTACTTC.

The V gene is TRBV11-2, the J gene TRBJ1-1; 7 nucleotides match TRBD1. The CDR3 covers 15 residues. Losses at the gene ends were 5 bases for V and 5 bases for J; bases not matched to a gene: 11. Germline V lookup: CDR1 SGHAT, CDR2 FQNNGV. The CDR3 region has the DNA TGTGCCAGCAGCGACCAGGGGGTAGGTAATACTGAAGCTTTCTTT. Protein sequence: CASSDQGVGNTEAFF.

This clone appeared a few times. The rearrangement joins TRBV4-3 to TRBJ2-6; 8 positions match TRBD1. In germline, CDR1 is LGHNA, CDR2 YSLEER. The CDR3 has 17 amino acids. The trim removed 3 bases at V and 4 bases at J, leaving 8 bases unmatched. The DNA for the CDR3 is TGCGCCAGCAGCCAGCAGGACAGGGTGGACGGGGCCAACGTCCTGACTTTC. As protein: CASSQQDRVDGANVLTF.

The J gene is TRBJ2-1, the V gene TRBV10-3; 10 bases are a match to TRBD2. The CDR3 totals 16 residues. V was pared by 0 bases and J by 6 bases, with 5 bases of the junction left unmatched. Germline lookup yields CDR1 ENHRY and CDR2 SYGVKD. The CDR3: CAISESGLAGANEQFF. The CDR3 region has the DNA TGTGCCATCAGTGAGTCGGGGCTAGCGGGAGCCAATGAGCAGTTCTTC.

V is TRBV5-1 and J is TRBJ2-1; TRBD1 matches 12 bases. J gave up 4 bases and V 3 bases, and 11 bases lay outside the gene matches. Germline CDR1 SGHRS, CDR2 YFSETQ. This CDR3 has 18 amino acids. The CDR3 DNA sequence: TGCGCCAGCAGCTCCCGCTCCGGGACAGGGGGCCGGTACAATGAGCAGTTCTTC. Its translation: CASSSRSGTGGRYNEQFF.

The chain joins TRBV7-6 to TRBJ2-3; D unresolved. CDR1 is SGHVS and CDR2 is FNYEAQ in the germline V gene. V lost 5 bases, J lost 7 bases, and 10 bases lay in between. This CDR3 has 12 residues. The CDR3 loop reads CASSPIAHTQYF. Written as DNA, the CDR3 is TGTGCCAGCAGCCCCATTGCGCATACGCAGTATTTT.

This chain joins TRBV9 and TRBJ2-7; no firm D call. CDR1 and CDR2 (germline): SGDLS, YYNGEE. This CDR3 has 14 amino acids. Between the trimmed V and J ends, which lost 0 bases and 0 bases, there was a span of 7 bases. The chain's CDR3 is CASSVDGGSYEQYF. The CDR3 coding sequence is TGTGCCAGCAGCGTAGACGGTGGCTCCTACGAGCAGTACTTC.

The chain couples TRBV10-3 to TRBJ2-7, with TRBD2 matching over 10 bases. The CDR3 contains 16 residues. CDR1 is ENHRY, CDR2 SYGVKD, per germline. V was pared by 1 base and J by 0 bases, with 3 bases of the junction left unmatched. The CDR3: CAISEWASGSSYEQYF. The CDR3 coding sequence is TGTGCCATCAGTGAGTGGGCTAGCGGGAGCTCCTACGAGCAGTACTTC.

This clone showed up just a few times. The chain links TRBV4-3 to TRBJ2-5; 7 bases align to TRBD1. The J call may not be correct, given that the DNA end is closer to TRBJ2-7. Germline V gene sequence: CDR1 LGHNA, CDR2 YSLEER. This CDR3 contains 15 residues. The CDR3 spells CASSQVTGRSYEQYF. CDR3 DNA: TGCGCCAGCAGCCAAGTGACAGGGCGGTCCTACGAGCAGTACTTC.

As concerns this clone: Its ends do not fully match the called genes, so a read error is possible. The chain combines TRBV27 with TRBJ2-7, with a possible D match to TRBD1 (5 bases). Germline V CDR1 and CDR2: MNHEY, SMNVEV (reference sequence). This CDR3 comprises 9 residues. The CDR3 region is CLTAHEQYF. In DNA, the CDR3 is TGCCTGACAGCACACGAGCAGTACTTC.

The chain carries TRBV7-9 and TRBJ1-2; no clear D. CDR3 length equals 16 residues. Trimming removed 1 base at V and 1 base at J, with 13 bases between. Looked up from germline, CDR1 is SEHNR and CDR2 is FQNEAQ (reference sequence). CDR3 loop: CASSLVGVPYNYGYTF. CDR3 nucleotide sequence: TGTGCCAGCAGCTTAGTCGGGGTACCCTATAACTATGGCTACACCTTC.

This clone appeared a few times. The CDR3 nucleotides read TGTGCCAGCAGCTACGAGACAGGGGGCCTCTACGAGCAGTACTTC. Residues: CASSYETGGLYEQYF. The chain uses TRBV11-2 and TRBJ2-7; 10 positions match TRBD1. The germline V gene encodes CDR1 SGHAT and CDR2 FQNNGV. CDR3 length: 15 residues. The junction had 6 bases not matched to a gene; V was cut back by 4 bases and J by 3 bases. The variable domain in full, completed from reference TRBV11-2 and TRBJ2-7, reads EAGVAQSPRYKIIEKRQSVAFWCNPISGHATLYWYQQILGQGPKLLIQFQNNGVVDDSQLPKDRFSAERLKGVDSTLKIQPAKLEDSAVYLCASSYETGGLYEQYFGPGTRLTVT.

In the case of this clone: One end of the junction does not line up with germline, which may come from a read error. The chain is built from TRBV29-1 and TRBJ1-5; D is ambiguous. Germline loops: CDR1 SQVTM, CDR2 ANQGSEA. This CDR3 has 13 residues. CDR3 residues: CSVETGRDQPQNF. The DNA of the CDR3 is TGCAGCGTTGAGACTGGGAGGGATCAGCCCCAGAATTTT.

The V and J genes are TRBV5-6 and TRBJ2-1; 7 bases match TRBD1. CDR1 and CDR2 (germline): SGHDT, YYEEEE. V shed 6 bases and J 5 bases; nucleotides not matched to a gene: 17. This CDR3 region has 17 residues. In nucleotides, the CDR3 is TGTGCCAGCAACGCGTTGGCTGGACAGGAGGCTAACAATGAGCAGTTCTTC. Encoded protein: CASNALAGQEANNEQFF.

This chain connects TRBV12-5 to TRBJ2-7, with 9 bases that match TRBD2. The J segment lost 3 bases and the V segment lost 5 bases, leaving 8 bases of the junction unmatched. CDR3 length: 15 residues. The germline V gene has CDR1 LGHNT and CDR2 FRNRAP. CDR3 sequence (DNA): TGTGCTAGTGGTCTCAGGCGGGGGGGCCTCTACGAGCAGTACTTC. This encodes CASGLRRGGLYEQYF.

This clone was seen once. The chain carries TRBV5-6 and TRBJ2-2; possible D gene TRBD1, 6 bases. Germline loops: CDR1 SGHDT, CDR2 YYEEEE. The V gene lost 3 bases and the J gene lost 2 bases, with 11 bases spanning the gap. The CDR3 has 15 amino acids. The CDR3 protein is CASSSGTPNTGELFF. In DNA, the CDR3 is TGTGCCAGCAGCTCCGGGACACCAAACACCGGGGAGCTGTTTTTT.

This chain links TRBV29-1 with TRBJ2-7, with TRBD1 identical over 8 bases. Germline lookup yields CDR1 SQVTM and CDR2 ANQGSEA. The CDR3 length is 13 residues. After removal of 5 bases from V and 4 bases from J, the junction contained 7 bases not matched to a gene. The CDR3 here is CSVRTGQAYEQYF. The CDR3 nucleotides read TGCAGCGTTCGGACGGGACAGGCGTACGAGCAGTACTTC.

Concerning this clone: This sample also contains other DNA sequences that code for the same CDR3. The genes are TRBV5-1 and TRBJ2-7, with D perhaps TRBD1 (5 bases). Germline V gene lookup returns CDR1 SGHRS and CDR2 YFSETQ. The CDR3 sequence is 15 residues long. The V end lost 0 bases, the J end lost 1 base, and 11 bases lay between the germline ends. CDR3 region: CASSLGDSPSYEQYF. In nucleotides, the CDR3 is TGCGCCAGCAGCTTGGGCGACAGCCCTTCCTACGAGCAGTACTTC. The full variable domain, completed using reference TRBV5-1 and TRBJ2-7, is KAGVTQTPRYLIKTRGQQVTLSCSPISGHRSVSWYQQTPGQGLQFLFEYFSETQRNKGNFPGRFSGRQFSNSRSEMNVSTLELGDSALYLCASSLGDSPSYEQYFGPGTRLTVT.